This T cell receptor (beta chain) is drawn from a study of blood T cells in healthy people across ages (dated by TCRdb to the mid-2010s). Describing the broader study: In model experiments, template switching captured about one uniquely barcoded TCR beta cDNA molecule for every two T cells. Using deep sequencing normalized with unique cDNA molecular identifiers, the study measured how TCR beta repertoire diversity changes with age. The donors were divided into four age groups: young (average approximately 17 years), middle-aged (approximately 42), aged (around 67) and long-lived (roughly 86). To avoid experimental bias, donors of different ages were distributed randomly across sequencing lanes. For two donors (one aged 18 to 30 and one aged 80 or older), the study analyzed two additional independent replicas of 1 million unique cDNA reads from the same blood draw. Study-level results and caveats: Estimates of total diversity from one million sequenced T cells were regarded as lower bounds and underestimates. There was a strong correlation between observed TCR beta diversity and the percentage of naive T cells measured by flow cytometry. Because profiling used bulk unsorted PBMCs, naive and antigen-experienced compartments could not be compared conclusively. As age increased, observed TCR beta diversity per million T cells dropped in a roughly linear way, and a significant reduction was already evident by age roughly 40. The CMV infection status of donors was not known, potentially confounding age-related changes in expanded clonotypes. Compared with the aged group, the long-lived group had more naive CD4+ T cells, fewer expanded clones and increased TCR diversity, a pattern suggesting age selection.

Donors were 35 to 40 systemically healthy Caucasian individuals from Russia aged about 6 to 100 years. Each donor gave ten milliliters of peripheral blood, drawn into EDTA-treated Vacutainer tubes. Ficoll-Paque density-gradient centrifugation was used to isolate PBMCs, with at least 6.5 million obtained per sample. Total RNA was extracted from PBMCs with Trizol reagent, with at least 6 micrograms obtained per sample. The percentages of naive CD45RAhigh/CD27high T cells were determined by flow cytometry on a PBMC aliquot from every donor. The CDR3 sequence holds 11 residues, the cysteine and phenylalanine included. The CDR3 DNA has 33 bases and is translated from base 1. The V and J ends are trimmed by 3 bases and 4 bases, leaving 4 bases between them. As for this clonotype: Its antigen is not yet known. No base qualities exist here, and no much larger clone lies one base off it.

The library came from 5' RACE. Sequencing instrument: Illumina HiSeq 2500. The second PCR ran for about 6 to 11 cycles and used a J-beta primer mix along with a sample-barcoded 5' primer. Each TCR beta cDNA molecule received a unique molecular identifier from a template-switch 5' adaptor carrying 12 random nucleotides. At least 2.5 million CDR3-containing paired-end reads were obtained from each sample. All of the RNA was converted into first-strand cDNA using the Mint cDNA synthesis kit, with a TRBC-specific oligonucleotide serving as the primer. After uracil-DNA glycosylase treatment, a first 18-cycle PCR used universal primers M1SS and BC2_uni_R on all cDNA. The authors' analysis ran thus. Each sample was normalized by randomly selecting 1 million high-quality reads, each carrying a distinct molecular identifier. Instead of being binned into consensus sequences, reads that shared molecular identifiers were thrown out. CDR3 identification, clonotype clustering and error correction used MiTCR with a Q25 quality threshold and the strictest error-elimination algorithm. Lower-bound total TCR beta diversity was estimated with a nonparametric unseen species model using Euler transformation. In-frame beta chains were kept once TCRdb had trimmed the public reads at Q25 with fastp and called clones with MiXCR. Duplicate CDR3 protein sequences are folded into a single record with the most common DNA and genes. TCRdb, rather than the study authors, made the V and J calls. The sample contains approximately 600,000 distinct CDR3 sequences, about 54% of them found a single time. 30% to 40% of the sample is in the top ten clones.

Sequenced sample: blood. The source is a man in his 60s in good health. The chain is encoded by TRBV12-3 or TRBV12-4 joined to TRBJ2-7, with the D gene not clear enough to name. CDR3 loop: CASSFKYEQYF. The nucleotides read TGTGCCAGCAGTTTCAAATACGAGCAGTACTTC.